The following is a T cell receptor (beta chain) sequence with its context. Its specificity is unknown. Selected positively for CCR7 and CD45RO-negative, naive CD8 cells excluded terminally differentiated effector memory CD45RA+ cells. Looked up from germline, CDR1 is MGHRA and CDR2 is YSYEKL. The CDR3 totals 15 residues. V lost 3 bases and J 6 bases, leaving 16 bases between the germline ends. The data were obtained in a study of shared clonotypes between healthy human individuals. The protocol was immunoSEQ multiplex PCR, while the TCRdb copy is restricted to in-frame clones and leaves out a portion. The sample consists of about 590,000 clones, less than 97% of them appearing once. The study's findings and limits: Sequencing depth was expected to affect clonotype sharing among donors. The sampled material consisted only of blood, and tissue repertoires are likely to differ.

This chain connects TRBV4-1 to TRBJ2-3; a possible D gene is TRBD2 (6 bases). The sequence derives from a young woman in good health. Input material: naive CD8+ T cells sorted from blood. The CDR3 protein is CASSHPSGLDDTQYF. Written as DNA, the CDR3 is TGCGCCAGCAGCCACCCCAGCGGGCTCGATGATACGCAGTATTTT.